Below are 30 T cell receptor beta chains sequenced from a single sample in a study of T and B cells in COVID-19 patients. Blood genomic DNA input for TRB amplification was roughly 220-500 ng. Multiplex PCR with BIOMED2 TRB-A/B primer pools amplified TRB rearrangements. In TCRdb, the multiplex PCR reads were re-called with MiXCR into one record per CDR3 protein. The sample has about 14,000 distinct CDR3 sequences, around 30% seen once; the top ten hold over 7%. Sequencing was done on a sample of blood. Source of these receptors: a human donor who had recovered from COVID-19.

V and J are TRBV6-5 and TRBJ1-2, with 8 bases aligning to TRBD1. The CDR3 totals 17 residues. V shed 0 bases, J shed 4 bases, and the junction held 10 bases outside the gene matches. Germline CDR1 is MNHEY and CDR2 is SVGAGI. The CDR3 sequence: CASSYSPSTGGSYGYTF. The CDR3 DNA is TGTGCCAGCAGTTACTCTCCTAGTACAGGGGGATCCTATGGCTACACCTTC.

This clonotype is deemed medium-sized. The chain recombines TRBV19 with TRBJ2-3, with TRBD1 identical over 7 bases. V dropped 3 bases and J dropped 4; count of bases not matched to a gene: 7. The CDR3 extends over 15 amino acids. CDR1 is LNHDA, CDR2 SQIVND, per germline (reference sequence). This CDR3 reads CASSISGGAADTQYF. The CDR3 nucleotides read TGTGCCAGTAGTATTTCAGGGGGAGCGGCAGATACGCAGTATTTT.

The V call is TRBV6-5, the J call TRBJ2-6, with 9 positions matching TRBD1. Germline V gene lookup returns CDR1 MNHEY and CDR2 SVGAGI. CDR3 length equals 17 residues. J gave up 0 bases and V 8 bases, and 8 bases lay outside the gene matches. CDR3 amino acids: CASSPGQGSSGANVLTF. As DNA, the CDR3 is TGTGCCAGCTCACCCGGACAGGGGAGCTCTGGGGCCAACGTCCTGACTTTC.

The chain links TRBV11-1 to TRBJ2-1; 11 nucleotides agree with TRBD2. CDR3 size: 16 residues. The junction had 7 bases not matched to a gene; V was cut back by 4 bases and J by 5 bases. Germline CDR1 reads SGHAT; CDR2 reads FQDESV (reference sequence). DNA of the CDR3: TGTGCCAGCAGCTCCCAGCTAGCGGGGGGCCACAATGAGCAGTTCTTC. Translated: CASSSQLAGGHNEQFF.

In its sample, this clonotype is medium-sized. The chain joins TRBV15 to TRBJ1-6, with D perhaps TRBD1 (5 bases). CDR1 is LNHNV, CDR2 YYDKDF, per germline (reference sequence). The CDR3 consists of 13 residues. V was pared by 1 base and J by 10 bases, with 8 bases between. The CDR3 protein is CATSRGGGSPLHF. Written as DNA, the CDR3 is TGTGCCACCAGCAGAGGCGGGGGATCACCCCTCCACTTT.

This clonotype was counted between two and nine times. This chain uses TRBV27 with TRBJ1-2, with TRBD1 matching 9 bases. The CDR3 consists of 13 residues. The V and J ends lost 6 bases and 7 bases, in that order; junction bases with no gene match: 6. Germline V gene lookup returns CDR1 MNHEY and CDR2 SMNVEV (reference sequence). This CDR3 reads CASRQTGGGGYTF. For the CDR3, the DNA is TGTGCCAGCAGACAAACAGGGGGCGGTGGCTACACCTTC.

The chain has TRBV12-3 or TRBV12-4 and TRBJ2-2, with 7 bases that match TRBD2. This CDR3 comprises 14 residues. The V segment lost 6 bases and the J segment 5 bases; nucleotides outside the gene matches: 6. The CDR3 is CASRGGGRTGELFF. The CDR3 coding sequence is TGTGCCAGCAGGGGGGGAGGGAGAACCGGGGAGCTGTTTTTT.

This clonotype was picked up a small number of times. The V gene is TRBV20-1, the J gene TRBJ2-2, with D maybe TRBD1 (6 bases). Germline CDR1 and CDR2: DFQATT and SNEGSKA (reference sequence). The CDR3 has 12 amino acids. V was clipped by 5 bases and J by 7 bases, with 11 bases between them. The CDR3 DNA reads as TGCAGTGCTCACAAAGGGGGCGGGGAGCTGTTTTTT. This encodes CSAHKGGGELFF.

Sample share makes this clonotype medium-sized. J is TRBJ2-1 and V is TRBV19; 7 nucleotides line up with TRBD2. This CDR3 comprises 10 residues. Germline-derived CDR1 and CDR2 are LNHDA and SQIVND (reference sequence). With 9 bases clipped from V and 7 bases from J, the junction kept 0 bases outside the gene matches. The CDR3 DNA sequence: TGTGCCAGCGGGAGGAATGAGCAGTTCTTC. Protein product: CASGRNEQFF.

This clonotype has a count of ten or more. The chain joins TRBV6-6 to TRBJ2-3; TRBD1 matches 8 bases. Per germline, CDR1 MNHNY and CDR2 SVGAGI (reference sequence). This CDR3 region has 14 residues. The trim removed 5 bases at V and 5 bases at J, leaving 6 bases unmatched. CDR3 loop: CASSPRTGKDTQYF. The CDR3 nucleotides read TGTGCCAGCAGTCCCAGGACAGGGAAAGATACGCAGTATTTT.

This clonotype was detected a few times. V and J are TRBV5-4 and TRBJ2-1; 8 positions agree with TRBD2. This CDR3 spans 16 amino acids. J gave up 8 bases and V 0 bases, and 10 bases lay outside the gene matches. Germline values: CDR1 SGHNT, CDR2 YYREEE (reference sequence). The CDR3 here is CASSLGASGHLDEQFF. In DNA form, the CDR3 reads TGTGCCAGCAGCTTGGGGGCTAGCGGGCACCTGGATGAGCAGTTCTTC.

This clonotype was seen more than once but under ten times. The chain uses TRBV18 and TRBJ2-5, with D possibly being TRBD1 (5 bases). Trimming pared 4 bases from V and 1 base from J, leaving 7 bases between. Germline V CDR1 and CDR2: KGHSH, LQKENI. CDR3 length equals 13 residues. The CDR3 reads CASSQGFQETQYF. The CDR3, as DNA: TGTGCCAGCTCACAGGGGTTCCAAGAGACCCAGTACTTC.

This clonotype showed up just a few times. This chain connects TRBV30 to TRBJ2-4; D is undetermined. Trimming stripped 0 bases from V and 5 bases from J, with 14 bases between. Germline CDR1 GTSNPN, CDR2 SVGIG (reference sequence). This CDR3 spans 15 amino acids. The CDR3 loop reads CAWSVGPLRQNIQYF. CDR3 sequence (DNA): TGTGCCTGGAGTGTAGGCCCTCTACGGCAAAACATTCAGTACTTC. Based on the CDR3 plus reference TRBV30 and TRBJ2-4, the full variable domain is SQTIHQWPATLVQPVGSPLSLECTVEGTSNPNLYWYRQAAGRGLQLLFYSVGIGQISSEVPQNLSASRPQDRQFILSSKKLLLSDSGFYLCAWSVGPLRQNIQYFGAGTRLSVL.

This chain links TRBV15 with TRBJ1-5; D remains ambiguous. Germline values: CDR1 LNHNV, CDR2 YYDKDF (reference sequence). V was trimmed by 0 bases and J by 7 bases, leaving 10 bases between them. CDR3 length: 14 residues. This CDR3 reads CATSRDSIGQPQHF. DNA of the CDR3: TGTGCCACCAGCAGAGACAGTATCGGGCAGCCCCAGCATTTT.

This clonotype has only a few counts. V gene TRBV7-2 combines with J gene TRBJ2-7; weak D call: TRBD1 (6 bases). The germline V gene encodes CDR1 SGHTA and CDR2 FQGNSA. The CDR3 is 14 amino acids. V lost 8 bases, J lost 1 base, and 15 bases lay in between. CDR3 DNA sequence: TGTGCCAGCCTCAACCCGGGGACATCCTACGAGCAGTACTTC. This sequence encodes CASLNPGTSYEQYF. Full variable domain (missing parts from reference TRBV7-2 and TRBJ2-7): GAGVSQSPSNKVTEKGKDVELRCDPISGHTALYWYRQSLGQGLEFLIYFQGNSAPDKSGLPSDRFSAERTGGSVSTLTIQRTQQEDSAVYLCASLNPGTSYEQYFGPGTRLTVT.

The CDR3 sequence is CASSSPRGEAYNEQFF. The DNA for the CDR3 is TGTGCCAGCAGCTCCCCCCGGGGGGAAGCCTACAATGAGCAGTTCTTC. The chain employs TRBV11-2 and TRBJ2-1, with 7 bases that match TRBD2. The ends lost 4 bases at V and 2 bases at J; junction bases unmatched: 8. This CDR3 is 16 amino acids long. Per germline, CDR1 SGHAT and CDR2 FQNNGV.

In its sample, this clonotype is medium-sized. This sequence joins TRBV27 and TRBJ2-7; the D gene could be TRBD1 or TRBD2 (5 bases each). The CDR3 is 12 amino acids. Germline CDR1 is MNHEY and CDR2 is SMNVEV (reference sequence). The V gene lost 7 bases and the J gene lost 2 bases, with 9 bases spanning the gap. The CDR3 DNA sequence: TGTGCCAGCATGGGGGAACCCTACGAGCAGTACTTC. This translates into CASMGEPYEQYF.

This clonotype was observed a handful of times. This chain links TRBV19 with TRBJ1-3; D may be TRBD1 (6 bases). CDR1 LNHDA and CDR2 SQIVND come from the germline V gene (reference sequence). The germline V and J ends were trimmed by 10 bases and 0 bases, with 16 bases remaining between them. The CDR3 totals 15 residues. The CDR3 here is CATYSGQYSGNTIYF. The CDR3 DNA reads TGTGCCACTTATTCGGGACAATACTCTGGAAACACCATATATTTT.

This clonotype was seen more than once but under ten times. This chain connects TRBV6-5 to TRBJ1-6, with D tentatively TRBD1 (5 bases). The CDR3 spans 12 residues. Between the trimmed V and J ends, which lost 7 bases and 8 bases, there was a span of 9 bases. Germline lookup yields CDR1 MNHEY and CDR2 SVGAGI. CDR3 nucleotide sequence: TGTGCCAGCACCCTGGGGGATTCACCCCTCCACTTT. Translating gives CASTLGDSPLHF.

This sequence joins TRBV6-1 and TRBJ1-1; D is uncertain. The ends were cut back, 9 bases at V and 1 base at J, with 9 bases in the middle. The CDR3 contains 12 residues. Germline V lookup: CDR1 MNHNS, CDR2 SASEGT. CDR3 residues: CASARRNTEAFF. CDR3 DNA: TGTGCCAGTGCCCGCAGGAACACTGAAGCTTTCTTT.

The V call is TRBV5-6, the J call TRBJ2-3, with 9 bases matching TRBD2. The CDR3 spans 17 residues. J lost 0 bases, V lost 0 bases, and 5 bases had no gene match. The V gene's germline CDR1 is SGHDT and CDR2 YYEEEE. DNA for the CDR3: TGTGCCAGCAGCTTGGGGGGCGGGGGGGGTAGCACAGATACGCAGTATTTT. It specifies CASSLGGGGGSTDTQYF.

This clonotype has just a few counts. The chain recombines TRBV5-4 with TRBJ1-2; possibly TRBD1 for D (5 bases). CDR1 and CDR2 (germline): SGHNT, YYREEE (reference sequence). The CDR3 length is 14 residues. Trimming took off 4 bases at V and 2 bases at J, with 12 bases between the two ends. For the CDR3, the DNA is TGTGCCAGCAGCCCTACGACAGTAAACTATGGCTACACCTTC. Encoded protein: CASSPTTVNYGYTF.

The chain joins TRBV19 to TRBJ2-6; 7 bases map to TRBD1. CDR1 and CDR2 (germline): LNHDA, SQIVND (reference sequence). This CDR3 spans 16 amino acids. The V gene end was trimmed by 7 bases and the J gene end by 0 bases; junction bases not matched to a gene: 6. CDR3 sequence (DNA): TGTGCCAGTAATCCGGGACAGATCTCTGGGGCCAACGTCCTGACTTTC. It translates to CASNPGQISGANVLTF. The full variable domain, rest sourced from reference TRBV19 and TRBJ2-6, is DGGITQSPKYLFRKEGQNVTLSCEQNLNHDAMYWYRQDPGQGLRLIYYSQIVNDFQKGDIAEGYSVSREKKESFPLTVTSAQKNPTAFYLCASNPGQISGANVLTFGAGSRLTVL.

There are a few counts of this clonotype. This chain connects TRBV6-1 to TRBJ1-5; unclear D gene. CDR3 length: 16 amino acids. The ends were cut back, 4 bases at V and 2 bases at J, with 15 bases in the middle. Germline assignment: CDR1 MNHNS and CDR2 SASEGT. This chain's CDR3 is CASSADGFGGNQPQHF. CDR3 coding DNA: TGTGCCAGCAGTGCGGACGGTTTTGGGGGCAATCAGCCCCAGCATTTT.

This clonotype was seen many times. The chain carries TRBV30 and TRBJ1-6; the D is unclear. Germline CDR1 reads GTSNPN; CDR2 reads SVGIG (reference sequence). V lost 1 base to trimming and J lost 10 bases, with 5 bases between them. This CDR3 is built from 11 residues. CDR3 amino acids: CAWSEASPLHF. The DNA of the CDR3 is TGTGCCTGGAGTGAGGCATCACCCCTCCACTTT.

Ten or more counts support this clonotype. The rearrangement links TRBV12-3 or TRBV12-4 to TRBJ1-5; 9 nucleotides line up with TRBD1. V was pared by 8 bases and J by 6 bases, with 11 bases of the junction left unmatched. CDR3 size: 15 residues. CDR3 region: CASGYLGQGTQPQHF. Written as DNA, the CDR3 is TGTGCCAGCGGTTACCTGGGACAGGGTACTCAGCCCCAGCATTTT.

The CDR3 region is CASSAPPEAFF. The CDR3 DNA follows: TGTGCCAGCAGTGCCCCTCCTGAAGCTTTCTTT. The chain recombines TRBV6-1 with TRBJ1-1; D ambiguous. Germline CDR1 reads MNHNS; CDR2 reads SASEGT. The CDR3 contains 11 residues. Trimming took off 4 bases at V and 6 bases at J, with 6 bases between the two ends.

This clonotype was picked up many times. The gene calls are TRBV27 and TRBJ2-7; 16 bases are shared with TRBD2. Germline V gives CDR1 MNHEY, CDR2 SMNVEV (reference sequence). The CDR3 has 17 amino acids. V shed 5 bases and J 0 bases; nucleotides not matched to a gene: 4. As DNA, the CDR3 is TGTGCCAGCAGTCTGGGACTAGCGGGAGGGAGCTCCTACGAGCAGTACTTC. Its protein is CASSLGLAGGSSYEQYF.

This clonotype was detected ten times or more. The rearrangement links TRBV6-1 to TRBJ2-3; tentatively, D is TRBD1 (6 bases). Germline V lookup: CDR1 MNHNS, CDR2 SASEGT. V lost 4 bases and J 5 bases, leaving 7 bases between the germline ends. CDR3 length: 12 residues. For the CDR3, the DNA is TGTGCCAGCAGTGGCAGGGGAGATACGCAGTATTTT. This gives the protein CASSGRGDTQYF.

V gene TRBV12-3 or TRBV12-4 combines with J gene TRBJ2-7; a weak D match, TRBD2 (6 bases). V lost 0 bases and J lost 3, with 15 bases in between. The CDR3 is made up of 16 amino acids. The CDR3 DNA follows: TGTGCCAGCAGTTTAGCGAAGGGACTCAAACTCTACGAGCAGTACTTC. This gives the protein CASSLAKGLKLYEQYF.